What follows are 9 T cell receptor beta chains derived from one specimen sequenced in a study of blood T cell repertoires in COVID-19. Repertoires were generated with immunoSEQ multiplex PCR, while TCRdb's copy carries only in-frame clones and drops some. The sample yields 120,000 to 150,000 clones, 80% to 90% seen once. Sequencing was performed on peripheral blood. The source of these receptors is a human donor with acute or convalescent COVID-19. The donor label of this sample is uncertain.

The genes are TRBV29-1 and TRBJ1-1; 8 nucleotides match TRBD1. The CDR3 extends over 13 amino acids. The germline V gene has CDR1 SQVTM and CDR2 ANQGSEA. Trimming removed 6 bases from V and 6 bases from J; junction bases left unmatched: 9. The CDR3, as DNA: TGCAGCGTACGACAGGGGCGTGGGGCTGAAGCTTTCTTT. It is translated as CSVRQGRGAEAFF.

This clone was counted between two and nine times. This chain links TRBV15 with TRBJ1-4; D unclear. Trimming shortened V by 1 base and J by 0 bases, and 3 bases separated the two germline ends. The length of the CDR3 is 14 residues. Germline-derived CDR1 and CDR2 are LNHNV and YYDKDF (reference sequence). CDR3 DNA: TGTGCCACCAGCAGAGCCGCAACTAATGAAAAACTGTTTTTT. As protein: CATSRAATNEKLFF.

CDR3 in amino acids: CSASDTGGWNEQFF. In DNA form, the CDR3 reads TGCAGTGCTAGTGATACAGGGGGCTGGAATGAGCAGTTCTTC. The gene calls are TRBV20-1 and TRBJ2-1; 9 nucleotides line up with TRBD1. The ends lost 3 bases at V and 7 bases at J; junction bases unmatched: 7. CDR1 and CDR2 from the germline V gene are DFQATT and SNEGSKA (reference sequence). This CDR3 is 14 amino acids long.

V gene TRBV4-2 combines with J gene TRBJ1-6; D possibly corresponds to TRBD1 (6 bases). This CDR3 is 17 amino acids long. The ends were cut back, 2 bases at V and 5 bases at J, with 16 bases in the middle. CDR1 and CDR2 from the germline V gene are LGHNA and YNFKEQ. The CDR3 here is CASSQISWTADNSPLHF. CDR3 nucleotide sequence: TGTGCCAGCAGCCAAATCTCCTGGACAGCCGATAATTCACCCCTCCACTTT.

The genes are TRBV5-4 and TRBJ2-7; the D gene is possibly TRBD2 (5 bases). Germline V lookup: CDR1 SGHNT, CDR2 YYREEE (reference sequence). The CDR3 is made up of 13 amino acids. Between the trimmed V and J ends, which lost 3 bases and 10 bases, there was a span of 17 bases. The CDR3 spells CASSSDGGYVQYV. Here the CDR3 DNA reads TGTGCCAGCAGCTCGGACGGAGGATACGTACAGTACGTC.

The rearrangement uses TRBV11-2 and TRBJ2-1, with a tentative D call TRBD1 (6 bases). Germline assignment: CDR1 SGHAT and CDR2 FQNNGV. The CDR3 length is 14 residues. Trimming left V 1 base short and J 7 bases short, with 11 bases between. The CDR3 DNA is TGTGCCAGCAGCTTAGCAGGGGCAATGAATGAGCAGTTCTTC. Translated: CASSLAGAMNEQFF.

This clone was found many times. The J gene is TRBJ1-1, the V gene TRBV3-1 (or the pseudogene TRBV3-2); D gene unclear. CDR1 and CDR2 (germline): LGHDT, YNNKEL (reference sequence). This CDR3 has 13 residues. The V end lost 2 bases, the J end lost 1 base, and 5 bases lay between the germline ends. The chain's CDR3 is CASSQWANTEAFF. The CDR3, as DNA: TGTGCCAGCAGCCAATGGGCGAACACTGAAGCTTTCTTT.

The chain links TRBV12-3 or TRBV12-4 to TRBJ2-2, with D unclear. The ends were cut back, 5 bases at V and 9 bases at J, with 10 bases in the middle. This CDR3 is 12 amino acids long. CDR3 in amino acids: CASSRLSRELFF. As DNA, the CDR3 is TGTGCCAGCAGTCGACTCTCTAGGGAGCTGTTTTTT.

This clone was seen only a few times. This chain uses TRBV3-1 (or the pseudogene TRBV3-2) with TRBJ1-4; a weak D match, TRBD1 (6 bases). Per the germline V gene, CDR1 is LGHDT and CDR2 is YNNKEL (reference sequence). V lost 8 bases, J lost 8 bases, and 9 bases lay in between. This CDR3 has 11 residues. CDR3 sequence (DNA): TGTGCCAGCGGTCAGGGGGAAAAACTGTTTTTT. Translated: CASGQGEKLFF.